These T cell receptor beta chains were read from a single sample in a study of blood T cell repertoires in COVID-19. TCRdb's table, derived via immunoSEQ multiplex PCR, lists solely in-frame clones and lacks some. The table records around 300,000 clones, 80% to 90% of them present only once. What was sequenced was peripheral blood. The receptors shown here come from a man younger than 45 with active or convalescent COVID-19. Both conserved end residues are part of each CDR3. A D gene is named only where the DNA matches it firmly. Part of the rows lack a size; the others show once, few, many or a class for expanded clones.

V gene,J gene,CDR3 length,D gene,clone size,CDR3 protein,CDR3 DNA
TRBV7-9,TRBJ2-3,15,NA,NA,CASSPDGQTWDTQYF,TGTGCCAGCAGCCCCGACGGACAGACTTGGGATACGCAGTATTTT
TRBV9,TRBJ2-1,15,TRBD2,NA,CASSPGGWGFDEQFF,TGTGCCAGCAGCCCCGGGGGGTGGGGCTTCGATGAGCAGTTCTTC
TRBV7-2,TRBJ1-3,16,NA,NA,CASSPVSGGAGNTIYF,TGTGCCAGCAGCCCAGTATCCGGGGGGGCTGGAAACACCATATATTTT
TRBV2,TRBJ1-5,15,TRBD1,NA,CASSGDRGPNQPQHF,TGTGCCAGCAGCGGAGACAGGGGGCCTAATCAGCCCCAGCATTTT
TRBV5-1,TRBJ2-1,16,NA,NA,CASSAEVAGGLGEQFF,TGCGCCAGCAGCGCGGAGGTGGCAGGGGGACTTGGTGAGCAGTTCTTC
TRBV25-1,TRBJ1-4,13,NA,NA,CASSVRGNEKLFF,TGTGCCAGCAGTGTCCGGGGTAATGAAAAACTGTTTTTT
TRBV6-5,TRBJ2-3,14,TRBD2,NA,CASRPGLAVDTQYF,TGTGCCAGCAGACCGGGACTAGCTGTAGATACGCAGTATTTT
TRBV7-2,TRBJ2-5,15,TRBD2,NA,CASSPWGGYQETQYF,TGTGCCAGCAGCCCATGGGGGGGGTACCAAGAGACCCAGTACTTC
TRBV12-5,TRBJ2-2,15,TRBD1,NA,CASGPWTGNTGELFF,TGTGCTAGTGGTCCATGGACAGGTAACACCGGGGAGCTGTTTTTT
TRBV5-6,TRBJ1-5,15,TRBD1,NA,CASSYGTGAGQPQHF,TGTGCCAGCAGCTATGGGACAGGGGCGGGCCAGCCCCAGCATTTT
TRBV19,TRBJ1-6,14,TRBD1,NA,CASSLRQGISPLHF,TGTGCCAGTAGTCTCCGACAGGGTATATCACCCCTCCACTTT
TRBV3-1/TRBV3-2,TRBJ2-6,16,NA,NA,CASSHPTGAGANVLTF,TGTGCCAGCAGCCACCCTACAGGAGCTGGGGCCAACGTCCTGACTTTC
TRBV6-2/TRBV6-3,TRBJ2-2,13,TRBD2,NA,CASSPGGSGELFF,TGTGCCAGCAGTCCCGGGGGGTCCGGGGAGCTGTTTTTT
TRBV7-3,TRBJ2-1,14,TRBD2,NA,CASSIGTSYNEQFF,TGTGCCAGCAGCATAGGGACTAGCTACAATGAGCAGTTCTTC
TRBV2,TRBJ1-5,15,TRBD1,few,CASSRGQGNYQPQHF,TGTGCCAGCAGCAGGGGGCAGGGCAATTATCAGCCCCAGCATTTT
TRBV28,TRBJ2-2,16,NA,NA,CASSSPRPRHPGELFF,TGTGCCAGCAGTTCCCCCAGGCCCCGGCACCCCGGGGAGCTGTTTTTT
TRBV27,TRBJ1-5,15,TRBD1,NA,CASSLSLQGDQPQHF,TGTGCCAGCAGTTTATCGTTACAGGGGGATCAGCCCCAGCATTTT
TRBV9,TRBJ2-3,16,TRBD2,few,CASSAGTSGITDTQYF,TGTGCCAGCAGCGCCGGGACTAGCGGGATCACAGATACGCAGTATTTT
TRBV29-1,TRBJ2-1,13,TRBD2,NA,CSVAGGTYNEQFF,TGCAGCGTAGCGGGAGGGACATACAATGAGCAGTTCTTC
TRBV7-8,TRBJ1-2,14,NA,NA,CASSLEENFPGYTF,TGTGCCAGCAGCTTAGAGGAGAATTTCCCTGGCTACACCTTC
TRBV7-3,TRBJ2-7,16,TRBD2,NA,CASSAHPGGTTVEQYF,TGTGCCAGCAGCGCCCATCCCGGGGGGACGACGGTGGAGCAGTACTTC
TRBV4-3,TRBJ2-1,13,TRBD2,NA,CASSGGRAREQFF,TGCGCCAGCAGTGGCGGGAGGGCTCGGGAGCAGTTCTTC
TRBV4-3,TRBJ2-1,15,TRBD1,NA,CASSQLTGGRDEQFF,TGCGCCAGCAGCCAACTGACAGGGGGAAGGGATGAGCAGTTCTTC
TRBV5-1,TRBJ1-4,15,TRBD1,NA,CASSREGQGGEKLFF,TGCGCCAGCAGCAGGGAGGGACAGGGAGGAGAAAAACTGTTTTTT
TRBV6-2/TRBV6-3,TRBJ2-3,16,TRBD1,NA,CASSRDGTGAVDTQYF,TGTGCCAGCAGTCGAGACGGGACAGGGGCCGTAGATACGCAGTATTTT
TRBV19,TRBJ1-3,17,TRBD1,NA,CASSMGTGGPHGNTIYF,TGTGCCAGTAGTATGGGGACAGGGGGCCCCCACGGAAACACCATATATTTT
TRBV2,TRBJ2-3,16,NA,NA,CASSGGRFWGTDTQYF,TGTGCCAGCAGTGGAGGGCGCTTCTGGGGCACAGATACGCAGTATTTT
TRBV20-1,TRBJ1-2,11,TRBD1,NA,CSVNRGYGYTF,TGCAGTGTGAACAGGGGGTATGGCTACACCTTC
TRBV28,TRBJ1-5,16,NA,NA,CASSFPHSIGGQPQHF,TGTGCCAGCAGTTTCCCCCACTCGATAGGGGGACAGCCCCAGCATTTT
TRBV21-1,TRBJ1-5,16,NA,few,CASTQRGGRSNQPQHF,TGTGCCAGCACCCAGCGGGGAGGGAGGAGCAATCAGCCCCAGCATTTT
TRBV12-3/TRBV12-4,TRBJ1-2,13,NA,few,CASSDGGSDGYTF,TGTGCCAGCAGTGACGGGGGATCGGATGGCTACACCTTC
TRBV6-1,TRBJ1-6,15,NA,NA,CASSEDKGDNSPLHF,TGTGCCAGCAGTGAAGATAAAGGAGATAATTCACCCCTCCACTTT
TRBV4-1,TRBJ2-7,15,NA,NA,CASSQAARAAYEQYF,TGCGCCAGCAGCCAAGCGGCCAGGGCAGCCTACGAGCAGTACTTC
TRBV9,TRBJ2-2,16,TRBD2,NA,CASSGTSGRSTGELFF,TGTGCCAGCAGTGGGACTAGCGGGAGAAGTACCGGGGAGCTGTTTTTT
TRBV7-9,TRBJ1-1,15,NA,NA,CASSLAPGVITEAFF,TGTGCCAGCAGTTTAGCGCCGGGGGTAATCACTGAAGCTTTCTTT
TRBV10-3,TRBJ2-3,16,TRBD2,NA,CAITLTSGPFTDTQYF,TGTGCCATAACCCTGACTAGCGGACCTTTCACAGATACGCAGTATTTT
TRBV6-2/TRBV6-3,TRBJ1-5,19,NA,NA,CASSSIRKRQGSTNQPQHF,TGTGCCAGCAGTTCGATCCGAAAACGTCAGGGTTCCACCAATCAGCCCCAGCATTTT
TRBV5-1,TRBJ1-1,15,NA,NA,CASSLGGLLNTEAFF,TGCGCCAGCAGCTTGGGAGGGCTTCTGAACACTGAAGCTTTCTTT
TRBV6-5,TRBJ2-7,13,TRBD1,NA,CASRDRGSYEQYF,TGTGCCAGCAGGGACAGGGGGAGCTACGAGCAGTACTTC
TRBV28,TRBJ2-7,15,TRBD1,NA,CASSSPTGTVNVQYF,TGTGCCAGCAGTTCCCCGACAGGGACGGTAAATGTGCAGTACTTC
TRBV5-5,TRBJ1-2,15,TRBD1,NA,CASSFRTDRALGYTF,TGTGCCAGCAGCTTTAGAACGGACAGGGCTTTGGGCTACACCTTC
TRBV12-5,TRBJ1-2,14,NA,NA,CASGLVRVPDGYTF,TGTGCTAGTGGTTTGGTACGAGTCCCCGATGGCTACACCTTC
TRBV28,TRBJ2-3,16,NA,NA,CASSFLRRDREDTQYF,TGTGCCAGCAGTTTTCTACGGCGGGATCGAGAGGATACGCAGTATTTT
TRBV28,TRBJ2-7,16,NA,NA,CASSSLGGRGTYEQYF,TGTGCCAGCAGCTCCCTTGGAGGGCGGGGAACCTACGAGCAGTACTTC
TRBV24-1,TRBJ2-5,15,TRBD2,NA,CATSENRLAEETQYF,TGTGCCACCAGTGAAAATCGACTAGCGGAAGAGACCCAGTACTTC
TRBV19,TRBJ2-1,16,TRBD2,NA,CASSRGRLAGGNEQFF,TGTGCCAGCTCGAGGGGACGACTAGCGGGGGGCAATGAGCAGTTCTTC
TRBV7-2,TRBJ2-4,14,TRBD2,few,CASSLSGRKNIQYF,TGTGCCAGCAGCTTAAGCGGGAGAAAAAACATTCAGTACTTC
TRBV12-2,TRBJ1-4,15,NA,NA,CASRLCGAMGEKLFF,TGTGCAAGTCGCCTCTGTGGGGCGATGGGGGAAAAACTGTTTTTT